The present T cell receptor (beta chain) was sequenced within a study of T cell clones after liver transplantation (dated by TCRdb to between 2018 and 2021). Concerning the study at large: Samples were obtained from ITN030ST, a randomized trial in which withdrawal of immunosuppression was attempted within 2 years of liver transplantation. After a pre-transplant mixed lymphocyte reaction, TCRbeta sequencing was used to pinpoint donor-reactive T cell clones, which were subsequently tracked in post-transplant blood. Third party-reactive TCRbeta sequences from pre-transplant MLRs were also identified as an antigen-independent comparator for donor-reactive sequences. Of the eight recipients, a few were HCV-positive, while the remaining recipients had been transplanted for non-autoimmune, non-viral indications. The subjects received no induction therapy and were kept on standard immunosuppression until randomization at 12-24 months post-transplant. To count as tolerant, a recipient had to stay completely off immunosuppression for at least one year without liver enzymes climbing beyond twice the upper limit of normal. Blood samples were collected pre-transplant, pre-randomization before withdrawal, and post-randomization after either full withdrawal or failed withdrawal. The study cohort included 8 liver transplant recipients, of whom 3 were classified as tolerant and 5 as non-tolerant.

Using immunoSEQ, frozen genomic DNA was subjected to high-throughput TCRbeta CDR3 sequencing, a process that included PCR amplification, mapping, bias correction and internal controls. The original pipeline was this. Productive rearrangements were retained, and unique TCRbeta sequences were defined by the CDR3 nucleotide sequence together with the V and J gene. Donor-reactive sequences required at least 5-fold expansion in CFSE-low cells versus unstimulated pre-transplant cells and at least 0.01% frequency. Per-subject minimum frequency thresholds, based on the lowest-template unstimulated sample, ensured at least 90% detection power. Jensen-Shannon divergence between the top 1000 TCRbeta sequences after and before transplant was used to measure repertoire turnover. Changes in detection of donor-reactive sequences were tested with two-sided Fisher's exact tests. Not all clones reach the TCRdb copy of this immuneACCESS table, which keeps in-frame sequences only. Checked studies attribute under half of the gap to unresolved V genes and leave the rest unexplained. From that table come the V and J calls and clone size; the DNA was used to work out D and trimming. Here the sample has about 75,000 clones; around 80% occur a single time. 2.1% of the sample belongs to the ten largest clones.

Turning to this clone: What this receptor recognizes is not known. Qualities for individual bases were not recorded, and no much larger clone is one base off.

Broader findings and caveats from the paper: The conclusions were considered preliminary, being limited by small, heterogeneous patient numbers and non-standardized post-transplant time points. Once repertoire turnover was taken into account, donor-reactive detection showed a significant reduction for CD4 in 7 of 8 subjects and for CD8 in 8 of 8. In a couple of subjects, low numbers of available donor cells limited the measurable donor-reactive repertoire. Because allograft tissue specimens were not available, migration of donor-reactive T cells into the graft, rather than deletion, may have occurred. In 5 of 8 subjects, circulating donor-reactive CD4 TCRbeta sequences decreased significantly after transplant, regardless of tolerance or HCV status. Donor-reactive sequences decreased more than third party-reactive sequences, which suggests partial antigen-specific deletion that was not related to withdrawal success.

V is clipped by 1 base and J by 7 bases, and the sequence between their germline boundaries is 13 bases long. CDR1 and CDR2 are drawn from the germline V gene: MDHEN, SYDVKM. The CDR3, from cysteine to phenylalanine, totals 14 residues. Only the CDR3 portion is preserved as DNA: 42 bases, with reading frame beginning at the first base. Thawed unstimulated PBMCs were stained for CD3, CD4 and CD8 and FACS-sorted into CD3+CD4+ and CD3+CD8+ populations. All 8 studied subjects were randomized to withdrawal of immunosuppression. Genomic DNA was isolated with the Qiagen DNeasy Blood and Tissue Kit. The TCR was taken from a human patient who received a liver transplant. The graft donor may be the source of some T cells after a transplant. In this chain, TRBV28 is recombined with TRBJ1-1, with TRBD1 perhaps the D gene, on 5 matching bases. Here the sequenced sample was CD4+ T cells from blood, taken less than 50 months after liver transplant. The nucleotide sequence reads as follows: TGTGCCAGCAGTTTATCCAGGGAAAAGTATGAAGCTTTCTTT. Its translation is CASSLSREKYEAFF.